These 9 T cell receptor beta chains were all obtained from the same sample, sequenced in a study of blood T cell repertoires in COVID-19. Sequenced by immunoSEQ multiplex PCR; TCRdb stores in-frame clones only, minus some. The table shows hundreds of thousands of clones, with around 81% occurring only once. The sample consisted of PBMCs or T cells enriched from blood (not recorded which). These receptors originate from a man in his thirties or forties with acute COVID-19.

The chain couples TRBV2 to TRBJ1-5, with D possibly TRBD1 on 6 matching bases. V was cut by 6 bases and J by 0 bases, with 15 bases left in between. CDR1 SNHLY and CDR2 FYNNEI come from the germline V gene. CDR3 size: 16 residues. The CDR3 is CASRLHTGSSNQPQHF. As DNA, the CDR3 is TGTGCCAGCAGGTTGCATACAGGGAGTAGCAATCAGCCCCAGCATTTT.

CDR3 protein: CASSLRDRRGNTIYF. CDR3 DNA: TGTGCCAGCAGCTTAAGGGACAGACGCGGAAACACCATATATTTT. The rearrangement joins TRBV7-9 to TRBJ1-3; 7 bases map to TRBD1. J was trimmed by 4 bases and V by 2 bases; bases with no gene match: 5. The CDR3 length is 15 residues. CDR1 is SEHNR and CDR2 is FQNEAQ in the germline V gene (reference sequence).

V is TRBV4-1 and J is TRBJ2-7; TRBD1 matches 9 bases. CDR1 is MGHRA, CDR2 YSYEKL, per germline. The CDR3 sequence is 16 residues long. Germline trimming cut 5 bases from V and 0 bases from J; bases unmatched to any gene: 8. This CDR3 reads CASSFAGTGSSYEQYF. DNA of the CDR3: TGCGCCAGCAGCTTCGCCGGGACAGGGTCCTCCTACGAGCAGTACTTC.

The chain has TRBV5-1 and TRBJ1-2, with D possibly being TRBD1 (5 bases). The ends were cut back, 0 bases at V and 2 bases at J, with 17 bases in the middle. Germline V CDR1 and CDR2: SGHRS, YFSETQ. The CDR3 spans 17 residues. This CDR3 is CASSLDPAQGSNYGYTF. Here the CDR3 DNA reads TGCGCCAGCAGCTTGGACCCCGCCCAGGGCTCAAACTATGGCTACACCTTC. Variable domain in full (rest from reference TRBV5-1 and TRBJ1-2): KAGVTQTPRYLIKTRGQQVTLSCSPISGHRSVSWYQQTPGQGLQFLFEYFSETQRNKGNFPGRFSGRQFSNSRSEMNVSTLELGDSALYLCASSLDPAQGSNYGYTFGSGTRLTVV.

CDR3 coding DNA: TGCAGCGACGGACAGGGGGCTTATGGCTACACCTTC. This sequence encodes CSDGQGAYGYTF. The gene calls are TRBV29-1 and TRBJ1-2, with 11 bases identical to TRBD1. CDR3 length equals 12 residues. Germline V gene data show CDR1 as SQVTM and CDR2 as ANQGSEA. V lost 7 bases to trimming and J lost 5 bases; unmatched junction nucleotides: 3.

The chain has TRBV5-1 and TRBJ2-5, with a tentative D call TRBD1 (6 bases). Germline assignment: CDR1 SGHRS and CDR2 YFSETQ. With 5 bases removed from V and 2 bases from J, the gap between germline ends came to 10 bases. This CDR3 spans 13 amino acids. In DNA form, the CDR3 reads TGCGCCAGCAGAAGGGACATTCAAGAGACCCAGTACTTC. Translation gives CASRRDIQETQYF.

V usage is TRBV27 and J usage is TRBJ1-5; 8 nucleotides match TRBD1. Germline CDR1 reads MNHEY; CDR2 reads SMNVEV (reference sequence). The ends lost 5 bases at V and 3 bases at J; junction bases unmatched: 6. CDR3 size: 15 residues. In DNA, the CDR3 is TGTGCCAGCAGTCGGACAGGGTTGAACAATCAGCCCCAGCATTTT. This sequence encodes CASSRTGLNNQPQHF.

This clone was recorded only once. The gene calls are TRBV28 and TRBJ2-1; D uncertain. Trimming pared 6 bases from V and 7 bases from J, leaving 10 bases between. CDR1 is MDHEN, CDR2 SYDVKM, per germline. There are 12 residues in the CDR3. Here the CDR3 DNA reads TGTGCCAGCAGACCACCCAGGAATGAGCAGTTCTTC. This codes for CASRPPRNEQFF.

The gene calls are TRBV12-3 or TRBV12-4 and TRBJ1-4, with D perhaps matching TRBD1 (6 bases). The CDR3 has 13 residues. The V end was cut by 4 bases, the J end by 7 bases, with 10 bases between. The CDR3 DNA reads TGTGCCAGCAGTTGGCAGGGGCGTGAAAAACTGTTTTTT. Translated, it gives CASSWQGREKLFF.